This T cell receptor (beta chain) was captured in a study of blood T cell repertoires in COVID-19. Study-wide background: The United States, Italy and Spain provided the acute and convalescent COVID-19 samples.

Participants' reported clinical history set cohort assignment. Sequenced by immunoSEQ multiplex PCR; TCRdb stores in-frame clones only, minus some. Among 150,000 to 200,000 clones listed, around 84% were seen once. V lost 3 bases to trimming and J lost 7 bases, with 13 bases between them. Germline-derived CDR1 and CDR2 are KGHSH and LQKENI. The CDR3 sequence is 13 residues long. The sequence was obtained from a woman in her twenties or thirties who had been exposed to COVID-19. Sequencing was performed on PBMCs or T cells enriched from blood (not recorded which). The genes are TRBV18 and TRBJ2-7, with D tentatively TRBD2 (5 bases). In nucleotides, the CDR3 is TGTGCCAGCTCACCGTCGGACTCGGAAGAGCAGTACTTC. Translated, it gives CASSPSDSEEQYF.